The T cell receptor beta chain described here comes from a study of shared clonotypes between healthy human individuals. Points from the study as a whole: Non-shared clonotypes were found to have lower generation probabilities than the clonotypes that were shared by all four of the sorted-subset donors. Genetic and exposure-history diversity was limited by the small donor number.

Method: immunoSEQ multiplex PCR; TCRdb's copy keeps in-frame clones and lacks some. The sample includes under 550,000 clones, about 95% of them seen just once. Germline V CDR1 and CDR2: SGHNT, YYREEE (reference sequence). J lost 2 bases, V lost 4 bases, and 11 bases had no gene match. The length of the CDR3 is 18 residues. Comment on this clone: Its antigen is still unknown.

The chain links TRBV5-4 to TRBJ2-1, with TRBD2 identical over 11 bases. This receptor was identified in a woman in her twenties or thirties in good health. Material for sequencing was naive CD4+ T cells sorted from blood. Subset: CD45RA+ positively selected. The CDR3 spells CASSGRGLAEGAYNEQFF. The CDR3 nucleotides are TGTGCCAGCAGCGGTCGGGGACTAGCGGAGGGGGCCTACAATGAGCAGTTCTTC.